Included here is one T cell receptor beta chain sequence, with context. The antigen remains undetermined. The assay was immunoSEQ multiplex PCR, and TCRdb's table has in-frame clones only and misses some. The sample has over 15,000 clones, just under 75% seen once. Patients with a history of autoimmune disease or on systemic immunosuppression were excluded. The sample originates from a study of OX40 agonist ivuxolimab in advanced cancers. About the study: Across the patients, intravenous ivuxolimab was delivered every 2 weeks at 0.01 to 10 mg/kg. The dose-escalation cohort was approximately 84% male, with a mean age of about 60 years, ranging about 23 to 79. Findings and caveats of the study: Among the lowest levels of clonal expansion were found in partial responders at 0.1-3.0 mg/kg.

The CDR3 is 16 residues long. V gave up 4 bases and J gave up 2 bases; unmatched junction bases: 6. The germline CDR1 and CDR2 sequences are SGDLS and YYNGEE. This sequence originates from an adult with an advanced solid tumor such as melanoma, head and neck, liver or kidney cancer. V is TRBV9 and J is TRBJ2-1, with 10 bases matching TRBD2. The sample in question was CD4+ or CD8+ T cells sorted from blood, obtained in a trial of the OX40 agonist ivuxolimab. In DNA, the CDR3 is TGTGCCAGCAGCCCGTGGACTAGCGGTGCCTACAATGAGCAGTTCTTC. This translates into CASSPWTSGAYNEQFF.